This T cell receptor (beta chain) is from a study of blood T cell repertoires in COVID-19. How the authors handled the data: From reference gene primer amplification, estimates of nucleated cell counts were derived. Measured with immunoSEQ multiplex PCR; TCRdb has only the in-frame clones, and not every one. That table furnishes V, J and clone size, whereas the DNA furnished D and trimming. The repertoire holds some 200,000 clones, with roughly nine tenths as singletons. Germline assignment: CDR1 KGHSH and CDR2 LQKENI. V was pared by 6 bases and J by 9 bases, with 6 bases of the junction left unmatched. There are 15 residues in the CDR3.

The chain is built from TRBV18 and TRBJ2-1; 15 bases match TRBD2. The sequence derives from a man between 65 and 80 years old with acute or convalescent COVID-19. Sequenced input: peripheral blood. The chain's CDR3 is CASSHGTSGRSEQFF. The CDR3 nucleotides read TGTGCCAGCTCTCACGGGACTAGCGGGAGGAGTGAGCAGTTCTTC.